The 8 T cell receptor beta chains presented below share a single source sample, sequenced in a study of T cell repertoires in cytomegalovirus infection. TCRdb re-called the reads with MiXCR, one entry per CDR3 protein. The top ten clones hold about 4.6% of a sample with about 200,000 distinct CDR3 sequences, approximately 9.6% of them seen once. Sequenced sample: PBMCs. These TCRs come from a human donor in good health (CMV status not recorded). Some clones in this sample may be carry-over from other donors' samples.

This clonotype was seen repeatedly, ten times or more. The chain has TRBV7-2 and TRBJ1-5; D not resolved. CDR3 length: 12 residues. CDR1 and CDR2 from the germline V gene are SGHTA and FQGNSA. V was cut by 2 bases and J by 11 bases, with 10 bases left in between. The CDR3 nucleotides are TGTGCCAGCAGCTTATCATCGCGAGCCCAGCATTTT. Protein sequence: CASSLSSRAQHF.

This clonotype was recorded many times. The chain combines TRBV6-1 with TRBJ2-7, with 7 bases lining up with TRBD2. Per the germline V gene, CDR1 is MNHNS and CDR2 is SASEGT. The CDR3 totals 13 residues. The trim removed 5 bases at V and 6 bases at J, leaving 7 bases unmatched. The CDR3 loop is CASSNAGVGEQYF. In nucleotides, the CDR3 is TGTGCCAGCAGTAATGCGGGAGTGGGCGAGCAGTACTTC.

There are many counts of this clonotype. The V gene is TRBV7-2, the J gene TRBJ2-3; a weak D match, TRBD2 (7 bases). Trimming took off 5 bases at V and 5 bases at J, with 14 bases between the two ends. Germline V gene sequence: CDR1 SGHTA, CDR2 FQGNSA. This CDR3 is built from 14 residues. CDR3 loop: CASSARRGGDTQYF. Written as DNA, the CDR3 is TGTGCCAGCAGCGCAAGAAGGGGGGGAGATACGCAGTATTTT. The entire variable domain, with the rest obtained from reference TRBV7-2 and TRBJ2-3, is as follows: GAGVSQSPSNKVTEKGKDVELRCDPISGHTALYWYRQSLGQGLEFLIYFQGNSAPDKSGLPSDRFSAERTGGSVSTLTIQRTQQEDSAVYLCASSARRGGDTQYFGPGTRLTVL.

This clonotype was seen repeatedly, ten times or more. V usage is TRBV27 and J usage is TRBJ2-7; 9 positions agree with TRBD2. Per germline, CDR1 MNHEY and CDR2 SMNVEV (reference sequence). CDR3 length: 15 residues. Losses at the gene ends were 6 bases for V and 2 bases for J; bases not matched to a gene: 8. Here the CDR3 DNA reads TGTGCCAGCAGGTGGGGGGCTAGCGGGGCCTACGAGCAGTACTTC. As protein: CASRWGASGAYEQYF.

CDR3 DNA sequence: TGTGCCAGCAGTCAGGACTCTCGGGGGACCCAGTACTTC. This codes for CASSQDSRGTQYF. The chain joins TRBV11-2 to TRBJ2-5; a weak D match, TRBD2 (5 bases). The CDR3 is 13 amino acids. V was pared by 6 bases and J by 7 bases, with 15 bases between. Germline V gene lookup returns CDR1 SGHAT and CDR2 FQNNGV.

A remark on this clonotype: The CDR3 end shows no conserved phenylalanine or tryptophan, and so a read error is likely. The rearrangement joins TRBV19 to TRBJ1-6; D unresolved. CDR1 is LNHDA, CDR2 SQIVND, per germline (reference sequence). V gave up 3 bases and J gave up 8 bases, with 11 bases separating them. This CDR3 has 14 amino acids. This CDR3 reads CASSIAKNHSPLHL. CDR3 DNA sequence: TGTGCCAGTAGTATTGCCAAGAACCATTCACCCCTCCACCTT.

This chain links TRBV20-1 with TRBJ2-3; no clear D. Trimming removed 4 bases at V and 2 bases at J, with 10 bases between. This CDR3 has 13 residues. Germline V CDR1 and CDR2: DFQATT, SNEGSKA (reference sequence). The DNA of the CDR3 is TGCAGTGCTAATGGGGTCTCCACAGATACGCAGTATTTT. Translation: CSANGVSTDTQYF.

The chain carries TRBV28 and TRBJ2-4; TRBD1 matches 8 bases. The CDR3 spans 15 residues. Trimming cost V 5 bases and J 10 bases; bases outside gene matches: 13. Looked up from germline, CDR1 is MDHEN and CDR2 is SYDVKM. The CDR3 sequence is CASSPSDRAIGIQYF. For the CDR3, the DNA is TGTGCCAGCAGTCCCTCGGACAGGGCAATTGGGATTCAGTACTTC.